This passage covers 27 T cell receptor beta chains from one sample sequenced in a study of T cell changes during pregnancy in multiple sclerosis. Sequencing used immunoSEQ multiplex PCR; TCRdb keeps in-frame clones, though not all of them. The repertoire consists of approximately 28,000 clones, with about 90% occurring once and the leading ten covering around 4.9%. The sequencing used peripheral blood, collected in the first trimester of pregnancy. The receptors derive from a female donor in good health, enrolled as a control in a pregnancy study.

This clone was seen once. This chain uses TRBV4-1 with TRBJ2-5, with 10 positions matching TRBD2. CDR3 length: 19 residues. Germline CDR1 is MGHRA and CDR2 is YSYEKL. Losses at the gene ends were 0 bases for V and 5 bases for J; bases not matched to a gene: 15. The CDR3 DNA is TGCGCCAGCAGCCAAGAGACGGGGTCTAGCGGGAGACGACTTGAGACCCAGTACTTC. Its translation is CASSQETGSSGRRLETQYF.

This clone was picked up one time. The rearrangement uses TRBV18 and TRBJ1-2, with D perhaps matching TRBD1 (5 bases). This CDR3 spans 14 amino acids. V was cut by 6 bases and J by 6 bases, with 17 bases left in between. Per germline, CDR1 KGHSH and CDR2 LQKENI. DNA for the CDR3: TGTGCCAGCTCGGATCAGGCGGGGACGAATGGCTACACCTTC. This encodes CASSDQAGTNGYTF.

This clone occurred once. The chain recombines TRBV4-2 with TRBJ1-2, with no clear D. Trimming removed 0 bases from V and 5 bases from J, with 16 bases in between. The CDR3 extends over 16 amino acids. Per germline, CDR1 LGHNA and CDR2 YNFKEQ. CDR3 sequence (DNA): TGTGCCAGCAGCCAAGAGACCGGGAGCTGGGGTTATGGCTACACCTTC. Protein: CASSQETGSWGYGYTF.

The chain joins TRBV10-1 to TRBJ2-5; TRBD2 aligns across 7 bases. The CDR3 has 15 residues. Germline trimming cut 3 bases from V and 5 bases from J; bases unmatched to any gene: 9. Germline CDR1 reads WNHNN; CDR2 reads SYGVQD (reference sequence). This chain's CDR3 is CASSDPRTSGETQYF. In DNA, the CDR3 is TGCGCCAGCAGTGACCCTCGGACTAGTGGGGAGACCCAGTACTTC.

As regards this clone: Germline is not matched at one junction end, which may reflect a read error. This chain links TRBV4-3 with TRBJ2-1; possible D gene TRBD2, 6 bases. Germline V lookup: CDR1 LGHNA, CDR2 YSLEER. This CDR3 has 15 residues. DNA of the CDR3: TGCGCCAGCAGCCAAGATATCGGGGGTATAAATGATCAGTTCTTC. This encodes CASSQDIGGINDQFF.

Here the CDR3 reads CANSFGGGNGYTF. CDR3 bases: TGTGCCAACTCTTTTGGGGGGGGCAATGGCTACACCTTC. The J gene is TRBJ1-2, the V gene TRBV6-1, with D possibly TRBD1 on 6 matching bases. Germline CDR1 and CDR2: MNHNS and SASEGT. This CDR3 spans 13 amino acids. Trimming took off 10 bases at V and 6 bases at J, with 18 bases between the two ends.

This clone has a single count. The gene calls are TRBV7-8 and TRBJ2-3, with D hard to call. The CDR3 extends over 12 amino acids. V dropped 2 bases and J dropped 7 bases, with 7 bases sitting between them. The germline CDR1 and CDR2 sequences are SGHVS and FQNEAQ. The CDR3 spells CASSLKSYTQYF. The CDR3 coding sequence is TGTGCCAGCAGCTTAAAATCGTATACGCAGTATTTT.

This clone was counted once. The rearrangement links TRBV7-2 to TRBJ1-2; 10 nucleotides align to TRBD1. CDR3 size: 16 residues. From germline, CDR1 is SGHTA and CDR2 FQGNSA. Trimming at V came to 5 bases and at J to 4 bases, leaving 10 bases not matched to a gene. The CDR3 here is CASSQGQGRLGYGYTF. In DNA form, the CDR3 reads TGTGCCAGCAGCCAGGGACAGGGGCGTCTCGGCTATGGCTACACCTTC.

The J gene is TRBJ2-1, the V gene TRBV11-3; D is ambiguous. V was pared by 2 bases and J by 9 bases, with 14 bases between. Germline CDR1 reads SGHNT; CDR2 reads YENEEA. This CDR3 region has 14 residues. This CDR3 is CASSLPLPASEQFF. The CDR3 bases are TGTGCCAGCAGCTTACCCCTCCCCGCGAGTGAGCAGTTCTTC.

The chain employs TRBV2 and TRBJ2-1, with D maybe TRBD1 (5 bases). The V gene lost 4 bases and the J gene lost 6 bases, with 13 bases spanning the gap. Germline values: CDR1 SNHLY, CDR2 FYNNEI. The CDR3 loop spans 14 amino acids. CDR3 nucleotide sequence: TGTGCCAGCAGTGTGCCCAGGGTGGGCAATGAGCAGTTCTTC. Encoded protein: CASSVPRVGNEQFF.

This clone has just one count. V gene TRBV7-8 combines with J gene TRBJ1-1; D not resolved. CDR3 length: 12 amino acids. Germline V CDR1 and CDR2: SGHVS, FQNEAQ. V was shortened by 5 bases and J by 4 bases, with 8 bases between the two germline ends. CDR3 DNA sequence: TGTGCCAGCAGCCCGGAGAGCACTGAAGCTTTCTTT. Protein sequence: CASSPESTEAFF.

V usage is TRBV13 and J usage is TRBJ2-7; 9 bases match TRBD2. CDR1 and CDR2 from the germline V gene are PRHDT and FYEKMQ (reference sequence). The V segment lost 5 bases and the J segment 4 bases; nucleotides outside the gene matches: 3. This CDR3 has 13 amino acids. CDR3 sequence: CASSLSGGYEQYF. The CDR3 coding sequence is TGTGCCAGCAGCCTTAGCGGGGGATACGAGCAGTACTTC.

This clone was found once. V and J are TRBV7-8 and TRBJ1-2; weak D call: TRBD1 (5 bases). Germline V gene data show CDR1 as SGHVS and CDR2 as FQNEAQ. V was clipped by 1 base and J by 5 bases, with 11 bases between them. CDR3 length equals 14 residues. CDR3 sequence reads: CASSLGGGGYGYTF. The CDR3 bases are TGTGCCAGCAGCTTAGGCGGCGGGGGGTATGGCTACACCTTC.

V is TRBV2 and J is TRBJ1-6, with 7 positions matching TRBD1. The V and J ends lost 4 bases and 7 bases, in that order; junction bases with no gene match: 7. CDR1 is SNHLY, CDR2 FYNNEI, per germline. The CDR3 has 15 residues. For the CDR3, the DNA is TGTGCCAGCAGTGCCCAGGGGGGTAACAATTCACCCCTCCACTTT. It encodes CASSAQGGNNSPLHF.

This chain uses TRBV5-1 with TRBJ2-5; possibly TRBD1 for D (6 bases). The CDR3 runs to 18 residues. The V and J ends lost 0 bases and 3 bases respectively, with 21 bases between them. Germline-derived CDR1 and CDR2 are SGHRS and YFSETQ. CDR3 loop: CASSLGGLAGRREETQYF. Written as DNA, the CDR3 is TGCGCCAGCAGCTTGGGGGGGCTGGCGGGCCGACGGGAAGAGACCCAGTACTTC. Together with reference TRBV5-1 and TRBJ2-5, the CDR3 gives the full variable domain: KAGVTQTPRYLIKTRGQQVTLSCSPISGHRSVSWYQQTPGQGLQFLFEYFSETQRNKGNFPGRFSGRQFSNSRSEMNVSTLELGDSALYLCASSLGGLAGRREETQYFGPGTRLLVL.

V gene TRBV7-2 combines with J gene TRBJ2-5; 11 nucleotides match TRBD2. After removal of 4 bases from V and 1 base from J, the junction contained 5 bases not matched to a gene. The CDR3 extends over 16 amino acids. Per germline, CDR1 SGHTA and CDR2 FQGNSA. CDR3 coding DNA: TGTGCCAGCAGCTCCAGACTAGCGGGGCCCCAAGAGACCCAGTACTTC. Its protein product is CASSSRLAGPQETQYF.

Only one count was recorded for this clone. The CDR3 loop is CASSFGSLSHTKEAFF. The CDR3 coding sequence is TGTGCCAGCAGTTTTGGCTCACTATCCCACACTAAGGAAGCTTTCTTT. The chain employs TRBV27 and TRBJ1-1; the D is unclear. This CDR3 has 16 residues. Germline CDR1 and CDR2: MNHEY and SMNVEV (reference sequence). The ends were cut back, 3 bases at V and 8 bases at J, with 22 bases in the middle.

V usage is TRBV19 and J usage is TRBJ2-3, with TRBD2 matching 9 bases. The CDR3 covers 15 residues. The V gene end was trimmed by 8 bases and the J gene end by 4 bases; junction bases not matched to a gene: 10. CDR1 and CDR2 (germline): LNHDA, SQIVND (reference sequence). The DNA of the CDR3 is TGTGCCAGTGCCCCCCCGGGACTAGCCCCAGATACGCAGTATTTT. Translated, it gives CASAPPGLAPDTQYF.

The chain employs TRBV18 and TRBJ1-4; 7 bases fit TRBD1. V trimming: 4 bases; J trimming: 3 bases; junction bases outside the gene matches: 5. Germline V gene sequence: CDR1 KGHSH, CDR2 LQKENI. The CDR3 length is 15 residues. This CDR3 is CASSLETGPNEKLFF. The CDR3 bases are TGTGCCAGCTCACTAGAGACAGGGCCTAATGAAAAACTGTTTTTT. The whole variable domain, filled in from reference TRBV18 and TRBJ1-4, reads NAGVMQNPRHLVRRRGQEARLRCSPMKGHSHVYWYRQLPEEGLKFMVYLQKENIIDESGMPKERFSAEFPKEGPSILRIQQVVRGDSAAYFCASSLETGPNEKLFFGSGTQLSVL.

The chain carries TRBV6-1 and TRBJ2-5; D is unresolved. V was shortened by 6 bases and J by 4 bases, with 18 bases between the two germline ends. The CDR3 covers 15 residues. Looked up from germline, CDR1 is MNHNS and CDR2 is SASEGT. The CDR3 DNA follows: TGTGCCAGCAGGATCTCTTTTTCCCGGAGAGAGACCCAGTACTTC. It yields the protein CASRISFSRRETQYF.

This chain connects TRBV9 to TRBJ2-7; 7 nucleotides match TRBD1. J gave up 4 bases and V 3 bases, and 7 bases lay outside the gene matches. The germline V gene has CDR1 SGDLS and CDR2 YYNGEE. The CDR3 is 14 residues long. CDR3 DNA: TGTGCCAGCAGCGCCTCGACAGGGATTTACGAGCAGTACTTC. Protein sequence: CASSASTGIYEQYF.

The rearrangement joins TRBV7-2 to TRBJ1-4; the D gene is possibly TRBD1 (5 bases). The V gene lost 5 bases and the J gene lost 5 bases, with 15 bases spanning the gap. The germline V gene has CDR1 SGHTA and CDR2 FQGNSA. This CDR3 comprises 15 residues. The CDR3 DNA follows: TGTGCCAGCAGCCCAGTCGGGGGGTCCAATGAAAAACTGTTTTTT. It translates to CASSPVGGSNEKLFF.

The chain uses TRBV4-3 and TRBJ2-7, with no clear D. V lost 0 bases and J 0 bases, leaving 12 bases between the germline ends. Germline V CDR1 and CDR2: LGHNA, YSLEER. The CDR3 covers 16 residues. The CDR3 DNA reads TGCGCCAGCAGCCAAGATCACCTAGTGACCTCCTACGAGCAGTACTTC. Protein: CASSQDHLVTSYEQYF.

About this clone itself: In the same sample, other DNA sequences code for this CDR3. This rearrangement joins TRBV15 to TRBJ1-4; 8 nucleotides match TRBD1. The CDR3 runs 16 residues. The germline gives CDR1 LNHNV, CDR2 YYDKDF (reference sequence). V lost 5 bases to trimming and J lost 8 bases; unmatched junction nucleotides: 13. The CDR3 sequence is CATSWGTRTGKEKLFF. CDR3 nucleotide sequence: TGTGCCACCAGCTGGGGGACTCGGACAGGGAAGGAAAAACTGTTTTTT.

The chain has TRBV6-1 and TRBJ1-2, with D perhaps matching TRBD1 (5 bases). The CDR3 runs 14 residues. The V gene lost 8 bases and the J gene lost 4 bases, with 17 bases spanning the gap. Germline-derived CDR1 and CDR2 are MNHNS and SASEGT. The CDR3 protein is CASDPGGAVYGYTF. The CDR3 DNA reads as TGTGCCAGCGACCCCGGCGGGGCCGTCTATGGCTACACCTTC.

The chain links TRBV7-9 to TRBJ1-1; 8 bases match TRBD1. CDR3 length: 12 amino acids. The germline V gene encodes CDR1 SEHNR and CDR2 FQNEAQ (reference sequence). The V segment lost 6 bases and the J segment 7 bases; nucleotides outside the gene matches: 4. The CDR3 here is CASSFGQGEAFF. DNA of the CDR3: TGTGCCAGCAGTTTTGGACAGGGTGAAGCTTTCTTT.

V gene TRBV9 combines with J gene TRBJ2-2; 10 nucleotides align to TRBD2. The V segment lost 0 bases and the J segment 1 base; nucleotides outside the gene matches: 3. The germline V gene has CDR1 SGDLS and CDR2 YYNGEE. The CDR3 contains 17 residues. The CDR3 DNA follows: TGTGCCAGCAGCGTAGCTAGCGGGGGCCTGAACACCGGGGAGCTGTTTTTT. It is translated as CASSVASGGLNTGELFF.